A selection of T cell receptor beta chains follows, all from one sample in a study of cytomegalovirus exposure and HLA in healthy donors. The repertoire was sequenced with immunoSEQ multiplex PCR; TCRdb's copy has only in-frame clones and lacks some. In the table there are fewer than 150,000 clones, around 80% of which are singletons. The sequencing input was PBMCs. These receptors were obtained from a man aged 25-45 years in good health and CMV-seronegative. CDR3s include the opening cysteine and the closing phenylalanine or tryptophan. Fields, in order: V gene, clone size, J gene, D gene, CDR3 protein, CDR3 DNA. A D gene is named only where the DNA matches it firmly. Clone size is given for some rows only: seen once, a few or many times, or a class if the clone is expanded.

>TRBV5-1|few|TRBJ2-1|TRBD1
CASRRQGGGQFF
TGCGCCAGCAGGCGACAGGGTGGGGGGCAGTTCTTC
>TRBV5-1|.|TRBJ1-6|.
CASSLGIQGDSPLHF
TGCGCCAGCAGCTTGGGTATCCAGGGTGATTCACCCCTCCACTTT
>TRBV4-1|.|TRBJ1-1|TRBD1
CASSQEGQGVWMNTEAFF
TGCGCCAGCAGCCAAGAAGGACAGGGGGTTTGGATGAACACTGAAGCTTTCTTT
>TRBV27|.|TRBJ2-7|.
CASSPVGPSEQYF
TGTGCCAGCAGCCCCGTTGGGCCGTCCGAGCAGTACTTC
>TRBV2|.|TRBJ2-7|TRBD1
CASSATGGYYEQYF
TGTGCCAGCAGTGCGACAGGGGGCTACTACGAGCAGTACTTC
>TRBV19|.|TRBJ2-5|TRBD1
CASSILGQGEETQYF
TGTGCCAGTAGTATATTGGGCCAGGGGGAAGAGACCCAGTACTTC
>TRBV19|.|TRBJ1-5|.
CASRGRGTHSNQPQHF
TGTGCCAGTAGGGGGAGGGGAACCCATAGCAATCAGCCCCAGCATTTT
>TRBV29-1|once|TRBJ2-7|TRBD1
CSVYGTDTGLANLSYEQYF
TGCAGCGTTTATGGGACAGACACCGGCCTGGCAAATCTATCCTACGAGCAGTACTTC
>TRBV4-1|.|TRBJ2-1|TRBD1
CASSQTDPGGTSYNEQFF
TGCGCCAGCAGCCAGACTGACCCAGGGGGCACCTCCTACAATGAGCAGTTCTTC
>TRBV5-1|.|TRBJ2-6|.
CASSLETRVWGANVLTF
TGCGCCAGCAGCTTGGAGACCCGGGTGTGGGGGGCCAACGTCCTGACTTTC
>TRBV28|.|TRBJ1-2|TRBD1
CASSLGTGGHGYTF
TGTGCCAGCAGTTTGGGGACAGGGGGCCATGGCTACACCTTC
>TRBV6-1|.|TRBJ2-1|TRBD1
CASQTRDRGHNEQFF
TGTGCCAGCCAAACAAGGGACAGGGGGCACAATGAGCAGTTCTTC
>TRBV18|.|TRBJ2-7|TRBD1
CASSRQGGSEQYF
TGTGCCAGCTCGAGACAGGGTGGAAGCGAGCAGTACTTC
>TRBV18|once|TRBJ1-1|.
CASAEGVKTEAFF
TGTGCCAGCGCGGAAGGGGTGAAGACTGAAGCTTTCTTT
>TRBV19|.|TRBJ2-1|.
CASSRAWGVSGNEQFF
TGTGCCAGTAGTAGGGCGTGGGGGGTATCCGGCAATGAGCAGTTCTTC